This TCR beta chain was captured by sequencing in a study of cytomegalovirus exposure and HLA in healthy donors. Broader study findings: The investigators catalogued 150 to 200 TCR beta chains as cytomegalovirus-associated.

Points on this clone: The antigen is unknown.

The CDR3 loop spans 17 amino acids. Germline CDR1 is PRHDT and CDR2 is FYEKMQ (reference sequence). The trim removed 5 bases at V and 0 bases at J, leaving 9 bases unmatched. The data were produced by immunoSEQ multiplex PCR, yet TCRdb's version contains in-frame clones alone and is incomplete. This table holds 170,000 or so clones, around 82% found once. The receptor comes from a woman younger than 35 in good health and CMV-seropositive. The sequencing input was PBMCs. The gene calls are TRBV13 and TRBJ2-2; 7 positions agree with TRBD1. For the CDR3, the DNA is TGTGCCAGCAGCACCTCCGGGACAGCCACGAACACCGGGGAGCTGTTTTTT. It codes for CASSTSGTATNTGELFF. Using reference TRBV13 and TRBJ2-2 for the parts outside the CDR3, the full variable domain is AAGVIQSPRHLIKEKRETATLKCYPIPRHDTVYWYQQGPGQDPQFLISFYEKMQSDKGSIPDRFSAQQFSDYHSELNMSSLELGDSALYFCASSTSGTATNTGELFFGEGSRLTVL.